These 14 T cell receptor beta chains came from one sample sequenced in a study of T cell repertoires in cytomegalovirus infection. For these TCRs, the target antigens are not known. TCRdb re-called the reads with MiXCR, one entry per CDR3 protein. This sample has tens of thousands of distinct CDR3 sequences, with about 26% found just once. Specimen: CD8+ T cells from cultured PBMCs, collected from culture after CMV antigen stimulation. The source of these receptors is a human donor in good health (CMV status not recorded). Some clones in this sample may be carry-over from other donors' samples.

There are many counts of this clonotype. This sequence joins TRBV5-6 and TRBJ1-1; D uncertain. CDR3 size: 12 residues. The V end was cut by 1 base, the J end by 5 bases, with 6 bases between. The V gene's germline CDR1 is SGHDT and CDR2 YYEEEE. The CDR3 coding sequence is TGTGCCAGCAGCTTGCGGGGAACTGAAGCTTTCTTT. Residues: CASSLRGTEAFF. Full variable domain (missing parts from reference TRBV5-6 and TRBJ1-1): DAGVTQSPTHLIKTRGQQVTLRCSPKSGHDTVSWYQQALGQGPQFIFQYYEEEERQRGNFPDRFSGHQFPNYSSELNVNALLLGDSALYLCASSLRGTEAFFGQGTRLTVV.

This CDR3 reads CASSYPTGEQITYEQYF. The DNA for the CDR3 is TGTGCCAGCAGTTACCCGACGGGGGAACAGATCACCTACGAGCAGTACTTC. This chain uses TRBV6-2 or TRBV6-3 with TRBJ2-7; a possible D gene is TRBD2 (6 bases). Germline V gene lookup returns CDR1 MNHEY and CDR2 SVGEGT. Trimming pared 2 bases from V and 2 bases from J, leaving 19 bases between. The CDR3 runs 17 residues.

This clonotype was counted between two and nine times. This chain connects TRBV4-2 to TRBJ1-3, with D unresolved. CDR1 and CDR2 (germline): LGHNA, YNFKEQ. The CDR3 runs to 17 residues. V dropped 0 bases and J dropped 0 bases, with 12 bases sitting between them. The CDR3 nucleotides are TGTGCCAGCAGCCAAGATCCCACTGCCTCCTCTGGAAACACCATATATTTT. Protein product: CASSQDPTASSGNTIYF.

This clonotype was seen a handful of times. The chain has TRBV28 and TRBJ1-6; 9 positions agree with TRBD1. V was clipped by 3 bases and J by 10 bases; unmatched bases: 10. The CDR3 has 16 amino acids. Germline V lookup: CDR1 MDHEN, CDR2 SYDVKM. For the CDR3, the DNA is TGTGCCAGCAGTTTGGCGCGGGACAGGGTAGGATCACCCCTCCACTTT. Translation gives CASSLARDRVGSPLHF.

In this sample, this clonotype turned up many times. The chain joins TRBV5-1 to TRBJ1-5, with D perhaps matching TRBD1 (5 bases). Germline values: CDR1 SGHRS, CDR2 YFSETQ. The V end was cut by 0 bases, the J end by 6 bases, with 10 bases between. This CDR3 region has 14 residues. The CDR3 here is CASSLEQGAQPQHF. The CDR3 region has the DNA TGCGCCAGCAGCTTGGAGCAGGGAGCTCAGCCCCAGCATTTT.

The V and J genes are TRBV6-6 and TRBJ1-2; D unresolved. Trimming left V 6 bases short and J 6 bases short, with 8 bases between. Germline V gives CDR1 MNHNY, CDR2 SVGAGI (reference sequence). The length of the CDR3 is 11 residues. The CDR3 DNA reads as TGTGCCAGCAGCCCTGCCCATGGCTACACCTTC. It codes for CASSPAHGYTF.

V and J are TRBV12-3 or TRBV12-4 and TRBJ2-7; unclear D gene. CDR3 length: 13 amino acids. Trimming left V 8 bases short and J 5 bases short, with 16 bases between. This chain's CDR3 is CASGPVDGDEQYF. CDR3 nucleotides: TGTGCCAGCGGCCCAGTGGATGGTGACGAGCAGTACTTC.

The sample holds many counts of this clonotype. The genes are TRBV10-3 and TRBJ2-5, with no clear D. V lost 0 bases to trimming and J lost 5 bases, with 13 bases between them. Germline CDR1 is ENHRY and CDR2 is SYGVKD. This CDR3 region has 15 residues. CDR3 loop: CAISESNAALETQYF. CDR3 DNA: TGTGCCATCAGTGAGTCAAATGCGGCGTTGGAGACCCAGTACTTC.

A few counts support this clonotype. The chain couples TRBV20-1 to TRBJ1-2, with D perhaps matching TRBD1 (5 bases). The V gene lost 3 bases and the J gene lost 6 bases, with 17 bases spanning the gap. The CDR3 consists of 14 residues. CDR1 and CDR2 from the germline V gene are DFQATT and SNEGSKA (reference sequence). In DNA, the CDR3 is TGCAGTGCTAGGGATCTTGGGGACGGGGATGGCTACACCTTC. Residues: CSARDLGDGDGYTF.

This clonotype was picked up many times. The rearrangement uses TRBV7-9 and TRBJ2-1, with a tentative D call TRBD2 (6 bases). V lost 5 bases, J lost 0 bases, and 14 bases lay in between. The CDR3 loop spans 16 amino acids. Germline CDR1 is SEHNR and CDR2 is FQNEAQ (reference sequence). The CDR3 DNA sequence: TGTGCCAGCAGCGGCACGCGGGGCAGCTCCTACAATGAGCAGTTCTTC. Its protein product is CASSGTRGSSYNEQFF.

In this sample, this clonotype turned up many times. This chain connects TRBV3-1 to TRBJ2-7; TRBD2 matches 9 bases. Germline values: CDR1 LGHDT, CDR2 YNNKEL (reference sequence). The CDR3 has 15 amino acids. The V segment lost 2 bases and the J segment 0 bases; nucleotides outside the gene matches: 2. In DNA, the CDR3 is TGTGCCAGCAGCCAATTAGCGGGGGACTCCTACGAGCAGTACTTC. This encodes CASSQLAGDSYEQYF.

The rearrangement joins TRBV7-2 to TRBJ2-1; 10 bases agree with TRBD2. Germline CDR1 reads SGHTA; CDR2 reads FQGNSA. The CDR3 loop spans 15 amino acids. V gave up 4 bases and J gave up 5 bases; unmatched junction bases: 5. The chain's CDR3 is CASSSGLAPNNEQFF. The CDR3 bases are TGTGCCAGCAGCTCGGGACTAGCGCCTAACAATGAGCAGTTCTTC.

This clonotype was counted between two and nine times. This rearrangement joins TRBV6-2 or TRBV6-3 to TRBJ2-5; D possibly corresponds to TRBD1 (5 bases). Germline CDR1 reads MNHEY; CDR2 reads SVGEGT. Trimming stripped 4 bases from V and 4 bases from J, with 16 bases between. The CDR3 runs to 15 residues. The DNA for the CDR3 is TGTGCCAGCAGTTCCAGGGTTGCGGTTGGAGAGACCCAGTACTTC. It translates to CASSSRVAVGETQYF.

This clonotype was seen more than once but under ten times. The chain recombines TRBV4-1 with TRBJ1-4; D possibly corresponds to TRBD1 (5 bases). There are 15 residues in the CDR3. Trimming took off 0 bases at V and 4 bases at J, with 9 bases between the two ends. Germline V CDR1 and CDR2: MGHRA, YSYEKL. CDR3 region: CASSQDPQGNEKLFF. The CDR3 nucleotides read TGCGCCAGCAGCCAAGATCCCCAGGGTAATGAAAAACTGTTTTTT.